This T cell receptor beta chain was recorded in a study of T cell responses to AZD1222 COVID-19 vaccine. Whole-study results and caveats: It was only after the peak T cell response that any repertoires were sampled. Two doses of AZD1222 preceded a rise in Spike-specific TCR breadth and depth. Clonal diversity was possibly underestimated, and white British individuals and females predominated among donors. Baseline seropositivity occurred in only a handful of AZD1222 recipients.

About this clone: What it binds is unknown.

Measured with immunoSEQ multiplex PCR; TCRdb has only the in-frame clones, and not every one. The table has around 100,000 clones, roughly 88% seen once. Trimming shortened V by 2 bases and J by 6 bases, and 14 bases separated the two germline ends. Germline lookup yields CDR1 MNHNS and CDR2 SASEGT. The CDR3 is 15 amino acids. The rearrangement uses TRBV6-1 and TRBJ1-5, with D hard to call. This receptor was identified in an adult in good health. Sample: peripheral blood, taken on day 0 of AZD1222 vaccination. DNA of the CDR3: TGTGCCAGCAGTGAATATGGCAGTATGAGTCAGCCCCAGCATTTT. Translation gives CASSEYGSMSQPQHF.